This T cell receptor (beta chain) comes out of a study of blood T cell repertoires in COVID-19. Across the whole study: Material from acute and convalescent COVID-19 was sourced from the United States, Italy and Spain. From T cells, B-cell-depleted T cells, or PBMCs came the material, which was cDNA or gDNA.

How the authors handled the data: Amplified reference gene primers provided the basis for estimating nucleated cell counts. The assay was immunoSEQ multiplex PCR, and TCRdb's table has in-frame clones only and misses some. Clonal size and the V and J genes are those of that table, whereas D and trimming came from the DNA. Among more than 200,000 clones, 84% were seen once, and the ten largest hold around 1.5%. Trimming removed 0 bases at V and 0 bases at J, with 8 bases between. Germline-derived CDR1 and CDR2 are MNHEY and SVGAGI. The CDR3 is made up of 15 amino acids. The material sequenced was peripheral blood. The chain employs TRBV6-5 and TRBJ2-5; tentative D call: TRBD1 (6 bases). The TCR comes from a woman between 40 and 55 years old who had recovered from COVID-19. The CDR3 region is CASSYSYRDQETQYF. CDR3 DNA: TGTGCCAGCAGTTACTCGTACAGGGACCAAGAGACCCAGTACTTC.